This T cell receptor beta chain appears in the sequencing data of a study of blood T cell repertoires in COVID-19. The table came from immunoSEQ multiplex PCR; TCRdb's copy has only in-frame clones and leaves some out. The sample carries 270,000 or so clones, roughly 84% recorded once. CDR3 length equals 16 residues. Trimming removed 5 bases from V and 2 bases from J; junction bases left unmatched: 11. Germline V gene sequence: CDR1 SGHTA, CDR2 FQGNSA. Sequenced input: peripheral blood. This chain connects TRBV7-2 to TRBJ2-7; 8 nucleotides line up with TRBD2. The clonotype was recovered from a woman aged 18-29 years with acute or convalescent COVID-19. Written as DNA, the CDR3 is TGTGCCAGCAGCCCAGATCTAGCGGGTTGGGCCTACGAGCAGTACTTC. This encodes CASSPDLAGWAYEQYF.